This TCR beta chain was identified in a study of type 1 regulatory T cells. The wider study: An in vitro protocol generated T-allo10, a Tr1-enriched, alloantigen-specific CD4 T cell product.

Trimming left V 10 bases short and J 0 bases short, with 22 bases between. The germline V gene has CDR1 LNHDA and CDR2 SQIVND (reference sequence). The CDR3 length is 17 residues. MiXCR, run by TCRdb on the reads, gives a single entry per CDR3 protein. The sample consists of some 89,000 distinct CDR3 sequences, 25% to 40% of them appearing once. J is TRBJ1-5 and V is TRBV19, with D perhaps matching TRBD1 (5 bases). Sequences were obtained from CD4+ T cells, either the whole sample or a sorted fraction (not recorded which). The sequence was obtained from a human donor in good health. CDR3 DNA sequence: TGTGCCACCCGAACCCATACAGGAAGCGGTAGCAATCAGCCCCAGCATTTT. It codes for CATRTHTGSGSNQPQHF.